Listed below are T cell receptor beta chains from one sample, sequenced in a study of CD8+ T cells in alopecia areata. The repertoire was sequenced with immunoSEQ multiplex PCR; TCRdb's copy has only in-frame clones and lacks some. The sample includes roughly 180,000 clones, approximately 62% seen only once; the top ten take about 1.5%. The starting material was CD4+ T cells sorted from blood, obtained at week 0. The receptors stem from a human donor with alopecia areata. The CDR3 runs from the conserved cysteine through the conserved F or W. Some rows have no size entry. The others give once, few or many, or a class for an expanded clone.

len: 15
abundance: NA
v_gene: TRBV18
j_gene: TRBJ1-2
CDR3aa: CASSPPKNEHYGYTF

len: 16
abundance: NA
v_gene: TRBV2
j_gene: TRBJ1-1
CDR3aa: CASRRVGVTQNTEAFF

len: 13
abundance: NA
v_gene: TRBV7-2
j_gene: TRBJ1-1
CDR3aa: CASSLGRGAEAFF

len: 13
abundance: NA
v_gene: TRBV29-1
j_gene: TRBJ1-2
CDR3aa: CSVAPPGAAGYTF

len: 12
abundance: few
v_gene: TRBV29-1
j_gene: TRBJ2-3
CDR3aa: CSVASGADTQYF

len: 14
abundance: NA
v_gene: TRBV29-1
j_gene: TRBJ1-2
CDR3aa: CSVRDTGTSYGYTF

len: 15
abundance: NA
v_gene: TRBV6-1
j_gene: TRBJ1-2
CDR3aa: CASSVNGQSPYGYTF

len: 19
abundance: few
v_gene: TRBV9
j_gene: TRBJ2-2
CDR3aa: CASSVVSGGTGTNTGELFF

len: 16
abundance: NA
v_gene: TRBV11-3
j_gene: TRBJ2-7
CDR3aa: CASSLPPGRGRDEQYF

len: 12
abundance: NA
v_gene: TRBV9
j_gene: TRBJ2-5
CDR3aa: CASSVYQETQYF